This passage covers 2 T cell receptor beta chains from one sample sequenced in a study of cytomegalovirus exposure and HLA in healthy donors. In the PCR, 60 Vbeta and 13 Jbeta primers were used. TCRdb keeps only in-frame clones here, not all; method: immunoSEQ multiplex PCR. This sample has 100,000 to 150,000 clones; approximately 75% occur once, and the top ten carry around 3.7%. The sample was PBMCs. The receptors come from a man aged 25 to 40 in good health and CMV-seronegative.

The CDR3 DNA sequence: TGTGCCAGCAGTGCCGACAGGGGGGCAACTGAAGCTTTCTTT. Amino acid sequence: CASSADRGATEAFF. The chain joins TRBV6-4 to TRBJ1-1; TRBD1 agrees at 9 bases. Germline V gene data show CDR1 as MRHNA and CDR2 as SNTAGT. This CDR3 spans 14 amino acids. The J segment lost 5 bases and the V segment lost 4 bases, leaving 5 bases of the junction unmatched.

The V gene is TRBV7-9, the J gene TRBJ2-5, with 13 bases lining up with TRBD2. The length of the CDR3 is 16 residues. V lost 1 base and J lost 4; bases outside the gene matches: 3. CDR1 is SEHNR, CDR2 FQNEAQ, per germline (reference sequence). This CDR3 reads CASSLGTSGGVETQYF. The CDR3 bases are TGTGCCAGCAGCTTAGGGACTAGCGGGGGTGTAGAGACCCAGTACTTC.